Each of the 22 T cell receptor beta chains below was sequenced from the same sample in a study of T cells in Graves' hyperthyroidism and ophthalmopathy (dated by TCRdb to between 2018 and 2021). Libraries were made using multiplex PCR. The instrument was an Illumina HiSeq 2000. The TCR beta CDR3 regions were amplified from the RNA transcripts. For the first round of RT-PCR on the TCR CDR3, the HTBI primer set was used together with the Qiagen OneStep RT-PCR kit. TCRdb's own reprocessing of the public reads used fastp at Q25 and MiXCR and kept productive beta chains. All rows with the same CDR3 protein become a single entry with the most common DNA and genes. For this sample the table gives approximately 700,000 distinct CDR3 sequences, of which around 15% were detected only once. The biggest ten clones account for under 10% of the sample. The sequenced sample was blood. The source is a man aged 18-30 years with Graves' hyperthyroidism.

This chain links TRBV29-1 with TRBJ1-4; D is undetermined. This CDR3 comprises 15 residues. Between the trimmed V and J ends, which lost 4 bases and 0 bases, there was a span of 12 bases. Germline loops: CDR1 SQVTM, CDR2 ANQGSEA. The CDR3 bases are TGCAGCGTTGGGGAATCCTTTGCAACTAATGAAAAACTGTTTTTT. This gives the protein CSVGESFATNEKLFF.

CDR3 DNA: TGTGCCAGCAGCCCGGCGGGGGGTGAAGATACGCAGTATTTT. The encoded protein is CASSPAGGEDTQYF. The chain links TRBV7-9 to TRBJ2-3; 8 nucleotides agree with TRBD2. Per germline, CDR1 SEHNR and CDR2 FQNEAQ (reference sequence). J gave up 5 bases and V 5 bases, and 6 bases lay outside the gene matches. The CDR3 runs to 14 residues.

The CDR3 sequence: CASSAMGTVGLFYNEQFF. The CDR3 DNA sequence: TGTGCCAGCAGTGCCATGGGTACGGTAGGGCTTTTCTACAATGAGCAGTTCTTC. The rearrangement uses TRBV6-1 and TRBJ2-1; D is uncertain. Trimming stripped 4 bases from V and 3 bases from J, with 22 bases between. The germline CDR1 and CDR2 sequences are MNHNS and SASEGT. The CDR3 has 18 residues.

This clonotype was detected a few times. The chain joins TRBV5-5 to TRBJ1-4, with 11 bases matching TRBD1. This CDR3 spans 14 amino acids. Unmatched junction bases numbered 2, after V lost 5 bases and J lost 5 bases. Germline-derived CDR1 and CDR2 are SGHKS and YYEKEE (reference sequence). This chain's CDR3 is CASRRDRGNEKLFF. The CDR3 coding sequence is TGTGCCAGCAGACGGGACAGGGGGAATGAAAAACTGTTTTTT.

This clonotype came up many times. The rearrangement joins TRBV7-2 to TRBJ2-1, with 7 positions matching TRBD1. The CDR3 is made up of 15 amino acids. Per germline, CDR1 SGHTA and CDR2 FQGNSA. V shed 1 base and J 4 bases; nucleotides not matched to a gene: 4. The CDR3 loop reads CASSLEQGKYNEQFF. The CDR3 bases are TGTGCCAGCAGCTTAGAACAGGGGAAGTACAATGAGCAGTTCTTC.

This chain links TRBV29-1 with TRBJ1-2; D perhaps matches TRBD1 (6 bases). CDR1 is SQVTM and CDR2 is ANQGSEA in the germline V gene. The CDR3 sequence is 14 residues long. Trimming removed 6 bases at V and 3 bases at J, with 17 bases between. The CDR3 here is CSVRRGGTDYGYTF. The DNA for the CDR3 is TGCAGCGTACGGAGGGGGGGGACTGACTATGGCTACACCTTC.

The genes are TRBV12-5 and TRBJ2-7, with unresolved D. The germline V gene has CDR1 LGHNT and CDR2 FRNRAP. V lost 6 bases and J lost 0, with 12 bases in between. The CDR3 loop spans 14 amino acids. CDR3 residues: CASGSPTVSYEQYF. As DNA, the CDR3 is TGTGCTAGTGGCTCCCCCACGGTCTCCTACGAGCAGTACTTC.

This clonotype came up many times. The V gene is TRBV7-9, the J gene TRBJ2-5; TRBD1 agrees at 8 bases. The germline V gene encodes CDR1 SEHNR and CDR2 FQNEAQ (reference sequence). V was pared by 0 bases and J by 6 bases, with 6 bases of the junction left unmatched. The CDR3 runs 15 residues. The DNA for the CDR3 is TGTGCCAGCAGCTTAGCCCCAGGGGGCGGACAGACCCAGTACTTC. As protein: CASSLAPGGGQTQYF.

V gene TRBV30 combines with J gene TRBJ2-5, with D hard to call. V lost 1 base and J 4 bases, leaving 10 bases between the germline ends. There are 13 residues in the CDR3. Germline V gives CDR1 GTSNPN, CDR2 SVGIG (reference sequence). This CDR3 reads CAWSAGLGETQYF. CDR3 bases: TGTGCCTGGAGTGCAGGCCTTGGAGAGACCCAGTACTTC.

This rearrangement joins TRBV7-9 to TRBJ1-1; D unresolved. The V gene lost 7 bases and the J gene lost 1 base, with 10 bases spanning the gap. This CDR3 region has 13 residues. Germline V CDR1 and CDR2: SEHNR, FQNEAQ (reference sequence). Here the CDR3 reads CASTFGPNTEAFF. CDR3 bases: TGTGCCAGCACTTTCGGGCCGAACACTGAAGCTTTCTTT.

This clonotype was recorded a few times. The chain has TRBV13 and TRBJ1-4; D possibly corresponds to TRBD1 (5 bases). CDR1 is PRHDT, CDR2 FYEKMQ, per germline (reference sequence). Trimming left V 0 bases short and J 3 bases short, with 5 bases between. The CDR3 has 14 amino acids. This CDR3 is CASSLGGANEKLFF. CDR3 sequence (DNA): TGTGCCAGCAGCTTAGGAGGGGCTAATGAAAAACTGTTTTTT.

This clonotype was seen at least ten times. V and J are TRBV30 and TRBJ2-7; tentatively, D is TRBD1 (6 bases). This CDR3 comprises 12 residues. CDR1 is GTSNPN, CDR2 SVGIG, per germline (reference sequence). The V end lost 8 bases, the J end lost 2 bases, and 13 bases lay between the germline ends. The CDR3 DNA is TGTGCCCGCTCTGACAGGACCTACGAGCAGTACTTC. This gives the protein CARSDRTYEQYF.

The J gene is TRBJ2-1, the V gene TRBV24-1; D is perhaps TRBD2 (6 bases). This CDR3 is built from 15 residues. V was shortened by 3 bases and J by 6 bases, with 14 bases between the two germline ends. In germline, CDR1 is KGHDR, CDR2 SFDVKD. CDR3 sequence (DNA): TGTGCCACCAGTGATGCGGGGACCCCGGGCAATGAGCAGTTCTTC. This translates into CATSDAGTPGNEQFF.

The chain carries TRBV3-1 and TRBJ1-3; the D is unclear. Trimming removed 2 bases at V and 0 bases at J, with 11 bases between. In germline, CDR1 is LGHDT, CDR2 YNNKEL (reference sequence). This CDR3 has 16 residues. CDR3 protein: CASSQYRWSSGNTIYF. DNA of the CDR3: TGTGCCAGCAGCCAATACAGATGGAGCTCTGGAAACACCATATATTTT.

The gene calls are TRBV2 and TRBJ2-7, with 8 bases lining up with TRBD1. The CDR3 spans 14 residues. Germline CDR1 reads SNHLY; CDR2 reads FYNNEI. Losses at the gene ends were 7 bases for V and 3 bases for J; bases not matched to a gene: 8. The chain's CDR3 is CASTEDRVNYEQYF. The DNA of the CDR3 is TGTGCCAGCACCGAGGACAGGGTGAACTACGAGCAGTACTTC.

In this sample, this clonotype turned up a few times. The chain has TRBV20-1 and TRBJ1-6; no firm D call. This CDR3 comprises 14 residues. Trimming stripped 3 bases from V and 8 bases from J, with 14 bases between. Germline assignment: CDR1 DFQATT and CDR2 SNEGSKA (reference sequence). The CDR3 here is CSASIQLSDSPLHF. The DNA of the CDR3 is TGCAGTGCTAGTATCCAGCTTTCGGATTCACCCCTCCACTTT.

This clonotype was found many times. This chain's CDR3 is CSAMTGGLEKLFF. In nucleotides, the CDR3 is TGCAGTGCTATGACGGGGGGGCTGGAAAAACTGTTTTTT. This chain connects TRBV20-1 to TRBJ1-4; perhaps TRBD1 as D (6 bases). Trimming left V 4 bases short and J 8 bases short, with 14 bases between. Germline V gives CDR1 DFQATT, CDR2 SNEGSKA (reference sequence). The CDR3 runs 13 residues.

This clonotype was seen only once. A clone one base away is much larger, so this may be a read error. The chain is built from TRBV20-1 and TRBJ2-7; D might be TRBD2 (6 bases). The CDR3 totals 12 residues. Trimming shortened V by 3 bases and J by 5 bases, and 11 bases separated the two germline ends. Germline V gene lookup returns CDR1 DFQATT and CDR2 SNEGSKA (reference sequence). Written as DNA, the CDR3 is TGCAGTGCTAGCGGGAGCACCCACGAGCAGTACTTC. Translating it yields CSASGSTHEQYF.

In this sample, this clonotype turned up a few times. The chain carries TRBV4-3 and TRBJ2-1, with 9 bases matching TRBD1. The CDR3 sequence is 15 residues long. Trimming at V came to 0 bases and at J to 8 bases, leaving 5 bases not matched to a gene. The germline V gene encodes CDR1 LGHNA and CDR2 YSLEER. The chain's CDR3 is CASSQDITGGDEQFF. CDR3 coding DNA: TGCGCCAGCAGCCAAGACATAACAGGGGGCGATGAGCAGTTCTTC.

This clonotype has a handful of counts. This rearrangement joins TRBV9 to TRBJ2-7; TRBD1 matches 9 bases. This CDR3 contains 16 residues. Germline trimming cut 3 bases from V and 5 bases from J; bases unmatched to any gene: 12. CDR1 is SGDLS and CDR2 is YYNGEE in the germline V gene. The chain's CDR3 is CASSATGGSLTNEQYF. The CDR3 DNA reads as TGTGCCAGCAGCGCCACAGGGGGCTCCCTAACCAACGAGCAGTACTTC. The whole variable domain, remainder taken from reference TRBV9 and TRBJ2-7, is DSGVTQTPKHLITATGQRVTLRCSPRSGDLSVYWYQQSLDQGLQFLIQYYNGEERAKGNILERFSAQQFPDLHSELNLSSLELGDSALYFCASSATGGSLTNEQYFGPGTRLTVT.

The J gene is TRBJ1-5, the V gene TRBV6-1; weak D call: TRBD1 (6 bases). This CDR3 region has 14 residues. Germline V CDR1 and CDR2: MNHNS, SASEGT. The germline V and J ends were trimmed by 1 base and 5 bases, with 9 bases remaining between them. The CDR3 spells CASSEDREYQPQHF. For the CDR3, the DNA is TGTGCCAGCAGTGAAGACAGGGAATATCAGCCCCAGCATTTT.

There are a few counts of this clonotype. The rearrangement joins TRBV14 to TRBJ2-5; D perhaps matches TRBD2 (5 bases). The ends were cut back, 2 bases at V and 2 bases at J, with 12 bases in the middle. CDR1 is SGHDN, CDR2 FVKESK, per germline. The CDR3 has 15 amino acids. CDR3: CASSQRAGGQETQYF. CDR3 DNA: TGTGCCAGCAGCCAAAGGGCCGGAGGTCAAGAGACCCAGTACTTC.